Presented here are 24 T cell receptor beta chains from one specimen sequenced in a study of T cells in Graves' hyperthyroidism and ophthalmopathy. Regions amplified from RNA transcripts were the TCR beta CDR3 regions. When the TCR CDR3 underwent first-round RT-PCR, the HTBI primer set was used. TCRdb itself ran the multiplex PCR reads through MiXCR, one entry per CDR3 protein. The repertoire holds 45,000 to 55,000 distinct CDR3 sequences, with roughly 56% as singletons. The sequencing sample was made of peripheral blood or thyroid tissue (not recorded which). The receptors here all came from a young man with Graves' hyperthyroidism.

The count of this clonotype is one. The chain joins TRBV13 to TRBJ1-2, with D perhaps matching TRBD1 (5 bases). The CDR3 has 14 residues. V gave up 6 bases and J gave up 7 bases, with 18 bases separating them. The V gene's germline CDR1 is PRHDT and CDR2 FYEKMQ (reference sequence). The CDR3: CASSYGQGLPGYTF. CDR3 DNA: TGTGCCAGCAGTTACGGTCAGGGATTACCTGGCTACACCTTC.

There are many counts of this clonotype. The rearrangement joins TRBV15 to TRBJ1-2, with D possibly being TRBD1 (5 bases). Germline V CDR1 and CDR2: LNHNV, YYDKDF (reference sequence). The CDR3 length is 13 residues. V lost 5 bases to trimming and J lost 8 bases, with 15 bases between them. The CDR3 here is CATSPRGARGYTF. For the CDR3, the DNA is TGTGCCACCAGCCCCCGAGGGGCGAGAGGCTACACCTTC.

V gene TRBV19 combines with J gene TRBJ1-4; no definite D call. The CDR3 runs to 14 residues. Germline CDR1 is LNHDA and CDR2 is SQIVND (reference sequence). The V and J ends lost 5 bases and 7 bases respectively, with 14 bases between them. This CDR3 reads CASSPRRPVEKLFF. The CDR3 DNA follows: TGTGCCAGTAGTCCCCGGCGACCCGTTGAAAAACTGTTTTTT.

There are many counts of this clonotype. The CDR3 nucleotides read TGTGCCAGCAGAAGGGACGTAGAGACCCAGTACTTC. This encodes CASRRDVETQYF. The chain links TRBV12-3 or TRBV12-4 to TRBJ2-5; D is tentatively TRBD1 or TRBD2 (5 bases each). The V end was cut by 6 bases, the J end by 4 bases, with 9 bases between. CDR3 length: 12 residues.

V and J are TRBV10-2 and TRBJ1-2, with D possibly TRBD1 on 5 matching bases. The germline V gene has CDR1 WSHSY and CDR2 SAAADI. Trimming took 6 bases from V and 6 from J, leaving 17 bases between them. The CDR3 is 14 residues long. CDR3 nucleotides: TGCGCCAGCAGCCTCCTGACAGTCAAAGATGGCTACACCTTC. Its protein is CASSLLTVKDGYTF.

In this sample, this clonotype turned up many times. The V call is TRBV29-1, the J call TRBJ1-4; a weak D match, TRBD1 (6 bases). This CDR3 contains 14 residues. Trimming removed 6 bases from V and 8 bases from J, with 19 bases in between. Germline lookup yields CDR1 SQVTM and CDR2 ANQGSEA. CDR3: CSVAGGGAEEKLFF. As DNA, the CDR3 is TGCAGCGTCGCCGGTGGGGGGGCAGAGGAAAAACTGTTTTTT.

This clonotype was counted at least ten times. The chain employs TRBV20-1 and TRBJ1-6; 10 bases align to TRBD1. This CDR3 is built from 16 residues. V trimming: 0 bases; J trimming: 9 bases; junction bases outside the gene matches: 8. Germline CDR1 is DFQATT and CDR2 is SNEGSKA (reference sequence). This CDR3 reads CSARDGGTGVGSPLHF. Here the CDR3 DNA reads TGCAGTGCTAGAGATGGGGGGACAGGGGTGGGTTCACCCCTCCACTTT.

The rearrangement links TRBV20-1 to TRBJ2-5; TRBD1 aligns across 10 bases. Looked up from germline, CDR1 is DFQATT and CDR2 is SNEGSKA (reference sequence). The CDR3 spans 19 residues. Trimming took 0 bases from V and 1 from J; bases not matched to a gene: 14. CDR3 coding DNA: TGCAGTGCTAGAGATTTTAGCCGAGGGACAGGGGCAGTCCAAGAGACCCAGTACTTC. Translation: CSARDFSRGTGAVQETQYF.

This clonotype was found many times. The gene calls are TRBV2 and TRBJ1-1; D call uncertain. The CDR3 loop spans 14 amino acids. V shed 3 bases and J shed 0 bases, with 8 bases lying between them. Looked up from germline, CDR1 is SNHLY and CDR2 is FYNNEI. In DNA, the CDR3 is TGTGCCAGCAGTGAGGGAGGGATGAACACTGAAGCTTTCTTT. Translated, it gives CASSEGGMNTEAFF.

The V and J genes are TRBV30 and TRBJ2-6, with D uncertain. Germline CDR1 is GTSNPN and CDR2 is SVGIG (reference sequence). The CDR3 totals 17 residues. Trimming stripped 0 bases from V and 0 bases from J, with 12 bases between. The CDR3 is CAWSVRPTFSGANVLTF. CDR3 nucleotides: TGTGCCTGGAGTGTACGGCCCACCTTCTCTGGGGCCAACGTCCTGACTTTC.

In this sample, this clonotype turned up many times. This chain connects TRBV6-2 or TRBV6-3 to TRBJ2-7, with no clear D. Germline CDR1 is MNHEY and CDR2 is SVGEGT. The CDR3 runs 12 residues. Trimming stripped 7 bases from V and 2 bases from J, with 9 bases between. CDR3 loop: CASMARAYEQYF. The CDR3 nucleotides read TGTGCCAGCATGGCTAGAGCCTACGAGCAGTACTTC.

The rearrangement joins TRBV29-1 to TRBJ2-7, with 8 nucleotides matching TRBD1. This CDR3 region has 16 residues. After removal of 6 bases from V and 6 bases from J, the junction contained 19 bases not matched to a gene. Germline CDR1 and CDR2: SQVTM and ANQGSEA. The CDR3 nucleotides are TGCAGCGTGAGGCCCGGGACAGGCGCTTTCTCGAGCGAGCAGTACTTC. Translating it yields CSVRPGTGAFSSEQYF.

This clonotype was found many times. The V gene is TRBV4-2, the J gene TRBJ1-4; D is perhaps TRBD1 (5 bases). Germline CDR1 LGHNA, CDR2 YNFKEQ. Trimming removed 1 base from V and 6 bases from J, with 15 bases in between. The CDR3 is 16 amino acids. CDR3: CASSQVGTGTHEKLFF. CDR3 sequence (DNA): TGTGCCAGCAGCCAAGTGGGCACCGGGACGCATGAAAAACTGTTTTTT.

This clonotype occurred many times. The chain carries TRBV2 and TRBJ2-2, with D hard to call. The V end was cut by 1 base, the J end by 1 base, with 7 bases between. The germline CDR1 and CDR2 sequences are SNHLY and FYNNEI. The CDR3 length is 15 residues. The CDR3: CASSEGRRNTGELFF. DNA for the CDR3: TGTGCCAGCAGTGAAGGGAGACGGAACACCGGGGAGCTGTTTTTT.

The genes are TRBV9 and TRBJ1-2; the D gene is possibly TRBD1 (6 bases). The CDR3 runs to 13 residues. The germline CDR1 and CDR2 sequences are SGDLS and YYNGEE. V was clipped by 4 bases and J by 2 bases, with 9 bases between them. CDR3 coding DNA: TGTGCCAGCAGCAATACAGGGAACTATGGCTACACCTTC. Residues: CASSNTGNYGYTF.

The chain joins TRBV7-8 to TRBJ1-4, with D possibly matching TRBD1 (6 bases). The CDR3 totals 15 residues. Trimming stripped 2 bases from V and 2 bases from J, with 9 bases between. In germline, CDR1 is SGHVS, CDR2 FQNEAQ. DNA of the CDR3: TGTGCCAGCAGCTTACAGGGGTTTACTAATGAAAAACTGTTTTTT. It translates to CASSLQGFTNEKLFF.

The rearrangement uses TRBV7-9 and TRBJ1-2; 10 bases are a match to TRBD1. The V gene's germline CDR1 is SEHNR and CDR2 FQNEAQ (reference sequence). With V trimmed by 6 bases and J by 5 bases, 6 bases remained unmatched. The CDR3 sequence is 14 residues long. The CDR3 DNA sequence: TGTGCCAGCAGTTTCCCGGGACAGGGGTATGGCTACACCTTC. Residues: CASSFPGQGYGYTF.

This chain joins TRBV7-2 and TRBJ1-5; D gene unclear. The CDR3 sequence is 15 residues long. CDR1 SGHTA and CDR2 FQGNSA come from the germline V gene. Trimming shortened V by 5 bases and J by 0 bases, and 11 bases separated the two germline ends. The CDR3 DNA reads TGTGCCAGCAGCCTCCAGATCTATAGCAATCAGCCCCAGCATTTT. Protein: CASSLQIYSNQPQHF.

V is TRBV7-2 and J is TRBJ2-5, with 10 nucleotides matching TRBD1. CDR1 SGHTA and CDR2 FQGNSA come from the germline V gene. CDR3 length: 16 residues. V trimming: 5 bases; J trimming: 5 bases; junction bases outside the gene matches: 11. The CDR3: CASSAQDRGRWETQYF. For the CDR3, the DNA is TGTGCCAGCAGCGCACAAGACAGGGGGCGATGGGAGACCCAGTACTTC. The whole variable domain, remainder taken from reference TRBV7-2 and TRBJ2-5, is GAGVSQSPSNKVTEKGKDVELRCDPISGHTALYWYRQSLGQGLEFLIYFQGNSAPDKSGLPSDRFSAERTGGSVSTLTIQRTQQEDSAVYLCASSAQDRGRWETQYFGPGTRLLVL.

The V and J genes are TRBV20-1 and TRBJ1-1; D call uncertain. This CDR3 has 12 amino acids. The germline gives CDR1 DFQATT, CDR2 SNEGSKA (reference sequence). The V end lost 2 bases, the J end lost 1 base, and 5 bases lay between the germline ends. The CDR3 coding sequence is TGCAGTGCTAGAAAGTCGAACACTGAAGCTTTCTTT. This encodes CSARKSNTEAFF.

This clonotype was detected many times. The genes are TRBV6-1 and TRBJ1-2, with D possibly TRBD1 on 6 matching bases. Trimming stripped 6 bases from V and 2 bases from J, with 13 bases between. CDR3 length equals 14 residues. The germline gives CDR1 MNHNS, CDR2 SASEGT. The CDR3 is CASRNKGGNYGYTF. The CDR3 nucleotides read TGTGCCAGCAGGAACAAGGGGGGGAACTATGGCTACACCTTC.

This clonotype was counted at least ten times. The CDR3 sequence: CASSETGNYGYTF. CDR3 in DNA: TGTGCCAGCAGCGAGACAGGGAACTATGGCTACACCTTC. The chain links TRBV5-4 to TRBJ1-2, with 7 bases lining up with TRBD1. The J segment lost 2 bases and the V segment lost 4 bases, leaving 2 bases of the junction unmatched. Germline V gene data show CDR1 as SGHNT and CDR2 as YYREEE (reference sequence). The CDR3 has 13 residues.

This clonotype was seen ten or more times. The CDR3 is CSARTPDSGANVLTF. The CDR3 DNA reads TGCAGTGCGAGGACACCAGACTCTGGGGCCAACGTCCTGACTTTC. This chain uses TRBV20-1 with TRBJ2-6, with TRBD1 as a possible D gene (5 bases). The CDR3 has 15 residues. Trimming cost V 6 bases and J 0 bases, with 12 bases left between them. Germline loops: CDR1 DFQATT, CDR2 SNEGSKA (reference sequence).

There are many counts of this clonotype. This chain connects TRBV4-3 to TRBJ1-1, with D unresolved. V lost 0 bases and J 10 bases, leaving 12 bases between the germline ends. There are 13 residues in the CDR3. Germline values: CDR1 LGHNA, CDR2 YSLEER. CDR3 in amino acids: CASSQEGRLGAFF. Written as DNA, the CDR3 is TGCGCCAGCAGCCAAGAGGGGAGACTGGGAGCTTTCTTT.